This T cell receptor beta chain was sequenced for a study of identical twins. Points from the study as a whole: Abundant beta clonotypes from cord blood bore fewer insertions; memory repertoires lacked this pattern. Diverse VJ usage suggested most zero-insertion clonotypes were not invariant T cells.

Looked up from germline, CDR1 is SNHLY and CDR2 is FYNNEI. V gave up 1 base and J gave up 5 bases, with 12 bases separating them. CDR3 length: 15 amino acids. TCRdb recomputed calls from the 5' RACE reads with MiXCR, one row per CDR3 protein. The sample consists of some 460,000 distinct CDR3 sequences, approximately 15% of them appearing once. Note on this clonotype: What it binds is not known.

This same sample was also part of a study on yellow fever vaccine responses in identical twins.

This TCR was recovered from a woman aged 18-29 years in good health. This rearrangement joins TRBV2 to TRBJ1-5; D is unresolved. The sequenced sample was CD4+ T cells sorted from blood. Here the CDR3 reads CASSEVGGRYQPQHF. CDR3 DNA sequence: TGTGCCAGCAGTGAAGTCGGCGGGAGGTATCAGCCCCAGCATTTT.